Listed below are T cell receptor beta chains from one sample, sequenced in a study of OX40 agonist ivuxolimab in advanced cancers. The data were produced by immunoSEQ multiplex PCR, yet TCRdb's version contains in-frame clones alone and is incomplete. The repertoire holds 12,000 or so clones, less than 90% seen once, with 8% to 10% in the top ten. Source: CD4+ or CD8+ T cells sorted from blood, taken in a trial of the OX40 agonist ivuxolimab. The receptors here all came from an adult with an advanced solid tumor such as melanoma, head and neck, liver or kidney cancer. Both conserved end residues are part of each CDR3.

J gene	V gene	CDR3 length	CDR3 protein
TRBJ1-5	TRBV12-5	13	CASGPNSNQPQHF
TRBJ2-3	TRBV2	15	CASRPKAGDTDTQYF
TRBJ2-2	TRBV4-1	17	CASSPTRGRGIAGELFF
TRBJ2-7	TRBV7-9	14	CASSLSLHEDEQYF
TRBJ1-1	TRBV27	11	CASRGNTEAFF
TRBJ2-1	TRBV7-8	17	CASSFSLEGPRVHEQFF
TRBJ2-7	TRBV27	14	CASSVRGLPHEQYF
TRBJ2-7	TRBV19	14	CASSTLRGTYEQYF
TRBJ2-1	TRBV7-6	14	CASSLYMSGDEQFF
TRBJ2-5	TRBV5-1	14	CASSLSGGEETQYF
TRBJ2-7	TRBV7-6	11	CASSPSYEQYF
TRBJ2-1	TRBV4-2	15	CASSLTSGGGYEQFF
TRBJ2-7	TRBV5-6	15	CASSISGGALDEQYF
TRBJ2-1	TRBV6-4	16	CASSDSGGGAVNEQFF
TRBJ2-1	TRBV18	15	CASSPSGAAYNEQFF
TRBJ1-4	TRBV21-1	20	CASSKALGSHRPGVSEKLFF
TRBJ1-1	TRBV19	15	CASSPGSRGYTEAFF
TRBJ1-1	TRBV6-5	16	CASSYSYRAMNTEAFF
TRBJ1-6	TRBV7-9	15	CASSSGTGNNSPLHF
TRBJ2-7	TRBV4-1	16	CASSQEGGLGTYEQYF
TRBJ2-1	TRBV7-8	18	CASSPGLAGGPSYNEQFF